The 18 T cell receptor beta chains below were found in one sample sequenced in a study of blood T cells in healthy people across ages. Combining a sample-barcoded 5' primer with a J-beta primer mix, a second PCR ran for roughly 6 to 12 cycles. A single record per CDR3 protein comes from TCRdb applying MiXCR to the 5' RACE reads. The table has 800,000 or so distinct CDR3 sequences, 35% to 60% seen once. The sequenced sample was blood. These receptors all stem from an elderly man in good health.

The chain recombines TRBV7-2 with TRBJ1-2, with 7 bases matching TRBD1. Germline lookup yields CDR1 SGHTA and CDR2 FQGNSA. V gave up 3 bases and J gave up 0 bases; unmatched junction bases: 7. This CDR3 is built from 16 residues. In DNA, the CDR3 is TGTGCCAGCAGCTTCTCCGGGACAGCTACTAACTATGGCTACACCTTC. Encoded protein: CASSFSGTATNYGYTF.

The CDR3 sequence: CASSQGLIAGVSYNEQFF. As DNA, the CDR3 is TGTGCCAGCAGCCAAGGCCTCATAGCGGGCGTCTCCTACAATGAGCAGTTCTTC. This chain connects TRBV3-1 to TRBJ2-1, with 7 bases identical to TRBD2. Germline V gene lookup returns CDR1 LGHDT and CDR2 YNNKEL (reference sequence). The CDR3 runs 18 residues. V lost 1 base and J lost 0; bases outside the gene matches: 9.

In this sample, this clonotype turned up a few times. The rearrangement uses TRBV5-1 and TRBJ2-3, with D perhaps matching TRBD2 (6 bases). V was trimmed by 0 bases and J by 8 bases, leaving 22 bases between them. Germline assignment: CDR1 SGHRS and CDR2 YFSETQ. The length of the CDR3 is 17 residues. As DNA, the CDR3 is TGCGCCAGCAGCTTGGGGACTACAGACCACCGTGCGGGTACGCAGTATTTT. Protein sequence: CASSLGTTDHRAGTQYF. Based on the CDR3 plus reference TRBV5-1 and TRBJ2-3, the full variable domain is KAGVTQTPRYLIKTRGQQVTLSCSPISGHRSVSWYQQTPGQGLQFLFEYFSETQRNKGNFPGRFSGRQFSNSRSEMNVSTLELGDSALYLCASSLGTTDHRAGTQYFGPGTRLTVL.

The J gene is TRBJ2-3, the V gene TRBV28, with 7 bases aligning to TRBD1. V dropped 5 bases and J dropped 3; count of bases not matched to a gene: 2. The CDR3 totals 13 residues. Germline V CDR1 and CDR2: MDHEN, SYDVKM. CDR3 in amino acids: CASSMTGTDTQYF. The CDR3 region has the DNA TGTGCCAGCAGTATGACAGGGACAGATACGCAGTATTTT.

V is TRBV11-3 and J is TRBJ2-5; no firm D call. The J call may be in error: the DNA end matches TRBJ2-7 better. This CDR3 region has 14 residues. Germline lookup yields CDR1 SGHNT and CDR2 YENEEA. The CDR3 sequence is CASSLDLHAIEQYF. CDR3 sequence (DNA): TGTGCCAGCAGCTTAGATCTACACGCAATCGAGCAGTACTTC.

The rearrangement uses TRBV9 and TRBJ1-1; 7 nucleotides agree with TRBD1. V dropped 0 bases and J dropped 2; count of bases not matched to a gene: 4. This CDR3 spans 15 amino acids. The germline V gene encodes CDR1 SGDLS and CDR2 YYNGEE. The CDR3, as DNA: TGTGCCAGCAGCGTAGGGACAGGAGCTAACACTGAAGCTTTCTTT. Its translation is CASSVGTGANTEAFF.

A few counts support this clonotype. The chain combines TRBV9 with TRBJ2-3; the D is unclear. CDR3 length: 15 residues. Germline V gives CDR1 SGDLS, CDR2 YYNGEE. Trimming took 0 bases from V and 2 from J, leaving 10 bases between them. The CDR3 DNA is TGTGCCAGCAGCGTAGCTCCGGACCCCACAGATACGCAGTATTTT. Its protein is CASSVAPDPTDTQYF.

This clonotype was counted many times. The chain employs TRBV7-2 and TRBJ2-6; D gene unclear. The CDR3 spans 14 residues. The V gene lost 3 bases and the J gene lost 0 bases, with 3 bases spanning the gap. Per the germline V gene, CDR1 is SGHTA and CDR2 is FQGNSA. The CDR3 coding sequence is TGTGCCAGCAGCTTCTCCTCTGGGGCCAACGTCCTGACTTTC. This sequence encodes CASSFSSGANVLTF.

This clonotype has more than one count but fewer than ten. This CDR3 reads CATSRDLGGSYEQYF. The CDR3 DNA follows: TGTGCCACCAGCAGAGATCTTGGGGGATCCTACGAGCAGTACTTC. This rearrangement joins TRBV15 to TRBJ2-7; D may be TRBD1 or TRBD2 (5 bases each). CDR1 is LNHNV, CDR2 YYDKDF, per germline (reference sequence). The CDR3 extends over 15 amino acids. Between the trimmed V and J ends, which lost 0 bases and 1 base, there was a span of 10 bases.

The V gene is TRBV29-1, the J gene TRBJ1-1; D perhaps matches TRBD1 (5 bases). V gave up 6 bases and J gave up 4 bases, with 12 bases separating them. The germline gives CDR1 SQVTM, CDR2 ANQGSEA. The CDR3 contains 12 residues. CDR3 sequence: CSVRGLGTEAFF. CDR3 in DNA: TGCAGCGTGAGGGGCTTGGGCACTGAAGCTTTCTTT.

V gene TRBV20-1 combines with J gene TRBJ1-2; a weak D match, TRBD1 (5 bases). Germline V gene sequence: CDR1 DFQATT, CDR2 SNEGSKA (reference sequence). Trimming left V 5 bases short and J 4 bases short, with 14 bases between. This CDR3 contains 13 residues. CDR3 DNA: TGCAGTGCTGGAGTCAGGGAGGTCTATGGCTACACCTTC. It is translated as CSAGVREVYGYTF.

A word on this clonotype: This may come from a read error, since a much larger clone is one base off. The rearrangement uses TRBV7-2 and TRBJ2-5; TRBD2 matches 8 bases. The V segment lost 2 bases and the J segment 11 bases; nucleotides outside the gene matches: 13. Germline loops: CDR1 SGHTA, CDR2 FQGNSA. The CDR3 totals 15 residues. The CDR3 sequence: CASSLNAGGIYEQYF. The CDR3 DNA sequence: TGTGCCAGCAGCTTAAACGCGGGAGGCATATATGAGCAGTACTTC.

This clonotype turned up a few times. The V call is TRBV6-1, the J call TRBJ2-5, with D uncertain. CDR3 length equals 14 residues. Germline-derived CDR1 and CDR2 are MNHNS and SASEGT. V lost 3 bases and J lost 11, with 19 bases in between. The CDR3 region is CASSELGSLNEQYF. In DNA, the CDR3 is TGTGCCAGCAGTGAGCTAGGTTCCCTCAATGAGCAGTACTTC.

The gene calls are TRBV7-2 and TRBJ2-1; D is tentatively TRBD1 or TRBD2 (6 bases each). Trimming pared 4 bases from V and 7 bases from J, leaving 17 bases between. The V gene's germline CDR1 is SGHTA and CDR2 FQGNSA. The CDR3 covers 15 residues. CDR3 sequence reads: CASSSGTGAGNEQFF. Here the CDR3 DNA reads TGTGCCAGCAGCTCCGGGACGGGGGCTGGGAATGAGCAGTTCTTC.

The genes are TRBV5-6 and TRBJ2-3; D is ambiguous. This CDR3 contains 15 residues. Looked up from germline, CDR1 is SGHDT and CDR2 is YYEEEE. V was pared by 2 bases and J by 3 bases, with 13 bases between. The CDR3 sequence is CASSLQPDRTDTQYF. The CDR3 DNA follows: TGTGCCAGCAGCTTACAACCAGATAGGACAGATACGCAGTATTTT.

The chain recombines TRBV25-1 with TRBJ2-3, with D possibly TRBD2 on 6 matching bases. Germline CDR1 is MGHDK and CDR2 is SYGVNS. This CDR3 is built from 14 residues. Trimming cost V 8 bases and J 6 bases, with 18 bases left between them. CDR3 protein: CASAGEAYTDTQYF. In DNA, the CDR3 is TGTGCCAGCGCTGGGGAGGCTTATACGGATACGCAGTATTTT. Supplemented by reference TRBV25-1 and TRBJ2-3, the full variable domain reads EADIYQTPRYLVIGTGKKITLECSQTMGHDKMYWYQQDPGMELHLIHYSYGVNSTEKGDLSSESTVSRIRTEHFPLTLESARPSHTSQYLCASAGEAYTDTQYFGPGTRLTVL.

This clonotype was detected once. The chain carries TRBV25-1 and TRBJ1-2, with 8 bases lining up with TRBD1. Germline loops: CDR1 MGHDK, CDR2 SYGVNS. CDR3 length equals 15 residues. With V trimmed by 3 bases and J by 8 bases, 11 bases remained unmatched. In DNA, the CDR3 is TGTGCCAGCAGTGATACCGGACAGGGAACAGGCGGCTACACCTTC. Its protein is CASSDTGQGTGGYTF.

There are a few counts of this clonotype. The chain couples TRBV5-1 to TRBJ1-4, with unresolved D. This CDR3 spans 13 amino acids. Trimming removed 4 bases at V and 3 bases at J, with 7 bases between. Per the germline V gene, CDR1 is SGHRS and CDR2 is YFSETQ. The CDR3 is CASSRAANEKLFF. In DNA form, the CDR3 reads TGCGCCAGCAGCCGGGCGGCTAATGAAAAACTGTTTTTT.